The rows below give T cell receptor beta chains drawn from one sample of a study of T cell changes during pregnancy in multiple sclerosis. Clones were read by immunoSEQ multiplex PCR, and TCRdb kept only the in-frame ones, dropping some. The repertoire consists of 50,000 to 65,000 clones, with 80% to 95% occurring once and the leading ten covering 0.65% to 0.9%. Here the sequenced sample was peripheral blood, taken in the first trimester of pregnancy. These receptors were obtained from a female donor with multiple sclerosis, enrolled in a pregnancy study. CDR3s leave out the opening cysteine and the closing phenylalanine or tryptophan. D genes are given only for firm matches. Rows give clone size only sometimes, using once, few, many, or a class for an expanded clone.

clone size: -
CDR3 length: 14
V gene: TRBV4-2
D gene: TRBD2
J gene: TRBJ2-3
CDR3 protein: ASSQWTSSEIDTQY

clone size: -
CDR3 length: 12
V gene: TRBV15
D gene: TRBD1
J gene: TRBJ1-2
CDR3 protein: ATSRVGQAYGYT

clone size: medium-sized
CDR3 length: 13
V gene: TRBV6-4
D gene: TRBD2
J gene: TRBJ2-1
CDR3 protein: ASSELAGGPNEQF

clone size: -
CDR3 length: 12
V gene: TRBV6-5
D gene: -
J gene: TRBJ2-5
CDR3 protein: ASSPPGVQETQY

clone size: -
CDR3 length: 14
V gene: TRBV15
D gene: TRBD1
J gene: TRBJ1-2
CDR3 protein: ATSRDRQGRDYGYT

clone size: -
CDR3 length: 13
V gene: TRBV11-2
D gene: -
J gene: TRBJ2-3
CDR3 protein: ASSLGLRGSDTQY

clone size: -
CDR3 length: 13
V gene: TRBV4-1
D gene: TRBD1
J gene: TRBJ2-7
CDR3 protein: ASSQEGQGAREQY

clone size: -
CDR3 length: 12
V gene: TRBV7-2
D gene: TRBD2
J gene: TRBJ2-2
CDR3 protein: ATPRTSGAGELF

clone size: -
CDR3 length: 11
V gene: TRBV7-2
D gene: -
J gene: TRBJ1-1
CDR3 protein: ASSLGGIYEAF

clone size: -
CDR3 length: 16
V gene: TRBV7-6
D gene: TRBD1
J gene: TRBJ2-1
CDR3 protein: ASSPRGTGLSSYNEQF

clone size: -
CDR3 length: 11
V gene: TRBV19
D gene: TRBD1
J gene: TRBJ2-3
CDR3 protein: ASMRQGADTQY